A selection of T cell receptor beta chains follows, all from one sample in a study of blood T cell repertoires in COVID-19. Libraries were prepared by immunoSEQ multiplex PCR; TCRdb keeps only in-frame clonotypes and omits some of them. The table has around 400,000 clones, about 90% seen once. The source material was peripheral blood. These receptors all stem from a woman aged 60-75 years with COVID-19, enrolled during active disease. Both conserved end residues are part of each CDR3. Fields, in order: J gene, V gene, D gene, CDR3 DNA, CDR3 protein. The D gene is left open where the match is weak.

J: TRBJ2-3; V: TRBV7-3; D: -; DNA: TGTGCCAGCAGCTTAACGGGGGGAACAGATACGCAGTATTTT; CDR3: CASSLTGGTDTQYF
J: TRBJ1-4; V: TRBV27; D: -; DNA: TGTGCCAGCAGTTTATCCAGGGTAACTAATGAAAAACTGTTTTTT; CDR3: CASSLSRVTNEKLFF
J: TRBJ2-7; V: TRBV28; D: -; DNA: TGTGCCAGCGGAGGGAGACACAATGTATACGAGCAGTACTTC; CDR3: CASGGRHNVYEQYF
J: TRBJ2-5; V: TRBV6-5; D: TRBD2; DNA: TGTGCCAGCAGCTCCCTGGGGGGGGGATCCGAGACCCAGTACTTC; CDR3: CASSSLGGGSETQYF
J: TRBJ2-5; V: TRBV10-3; D: -; DNA: TGTGCCATCAGTGGGGTCCTCGGGGAGACCCAGTACTTC; CDR3: CAISGVLGETQYF
J: TRBJ1-2; V: TRBV2; D: TRBD1; DNA: TGTGCCAGCGGCAGTAGCAGGGGGGTCTATGGCTACACCTTC; CDR3: CASGSSRGVYGYTF
J: TRBJ1-3; V: TRBV7-9; D: -; DNA: TGTGCCAGCAGCCGACAGGTCCACTCTGGAAACACCATATATTTT; CDR3: CASSRQVHSGNTIYF
J: TRBJ1-5; V: TRBV2; D: -; DNA: TGTGCCAGCGGGGCAGGGAAGCAGCCCCAGCATTTT; CDR3: CASGAGKQPQHF
J: TRBJ1-2; V: TRBV15; D: -; DNA: TGTGCCACCAGCAGAGATTCGGGTTATGGCTACACCTTC; CDR3: CATSRDSGYGYTF
J: TRBJ1-6; V: TRBV7-9; D: -; DNA: TGTGCCAGCAGCTTAGAATGGGAGAAGAATTCACCCCTCCACTTT; CDR3: CASSLEWEKNSPLHF
J: TRBJ2-3; V: TRBV5-1; D: -; DNA: TGCGCCAGCAGCGGGGGACATAGCACAGATACGCAGTATTTT; CDR3: CASSGGHSTDTQYF
J: TRBJ2-6; V: TRBV7-9; D: -; DNA: TGTGCCAGCAGCTTAGCAGTGAGCTCTGGGGCCAACGTCCTGACTTTC; CDR3: CASSLAVSSGANVLTF
J: TRBJ1-2; V: TRBV6-5; D: -; DNA: TGTGCCAGCAGTTACTCGAAGGGACATCCATATGGCTACACCTTC; CDR3: CASSYSKGHPYGYTF
J: TRBJ1-1; V: TRBV2; D: -; DNA: TGTGCCAGCAGACAAAACACTGAAGCTTTCTTT; CDR3: CASRQNTEAFF
J: TRBJ1-3; V: TRBV2; D: TRBD1; DNA: TGTGCCAGCATTCGGGGACAGGCGGGGGGAAACACCATATATTTT; CDR3: CASIRGQAGGNTIYF